Listed below are T cell receptor beta chains from one sample, sequenced in a study of blood T cell repertoires in COVID-19. Clones were sequenced by immunoSEQ multiplex PCR, and TCRdb holds only the in-frame ones, with some missing. Of more than 250,000 clones in the sample, roughly 85% were seen once. Specimen: peripheral blood. These receptors all stem from a man aged 55 to 70 who had recovered from COVID-19. CDR3s include the opening cysteine and the closing phenylalanine or tryptophan. D genes are given only for firm matches. Clone sizes are given selectively: once, few, many, or a class where the clone is expanded.

V,J,size,D,CDR3,DNA
TRBV6-2/TRBV6-3,TRBJ1-5,.,.,CASSYSIPAGGNQPQHF,TGTGCCAGCAGTTACTCGATTCCGGCAGGTGGCAATCAGCCCCAGCATTTT
TRBV6-5,TRBJ1-1,.,.,CASRMEVNTEAFF,TGTGCCAGCAGGATGGAGGTAAACACTGAAGCTTTCTTT
TRBV7-8,TRBJ2-7,few,TRBD2,CASSTLAGVYEQYF,TGTGCCAGCAGCACACTAGCGGGAGTTTACGAGCAGTACTTC
TRBV5-1,TRBJ2-5,.,TRBD1,CASSLRQGGETQYF,TGCGCCAGCAGCTTGCGACAGGGTGGGGAGACCCAGTACTTC
TRBV6-5,TRBJ2-7,.,TRBD1,CASSQTRQGGGEQYF,TGTGCCAGCAGTCAAACCCGACAGGGGGGGGGTGAGCAGTACTTC
TRBV18,TRBJ2-3,.,TRBD2,CASSPLSGSSYSPTDTQYF,TGTGCCAGCTCACCATTAAGCGGGAGTTCCTACTCCCCCACAGATACGCAGTATTTT
TRBV4-1,TRBJ1-3,.,TRBD1,CASSQARGQGEGNTIYF,TGCGCCAGCAGCCAAGCCCGGGGACAGGGCGAAGGAAACACCATATATTTT
TRBV12-5,TRBJ2-2,.,TRBD2,CASGDYSSGTNTGELFF,TGTGCTAGTGGTGATTACTCTAGCGGGACGAACACCGGGGAGCTGTTTTTT
TRBV3-1/TRBV3-2,TRBJ2-3,.,TRBD1,CASSRYQGVLPDTQYF,TGTGCCAGCAGCCGGTACCAGGGGGTCTTGCCAGATACGCAGTATTTT
TRBV7-2,TRBJ2-7,.,.,CASSLVGVEQYF,TGTGCCAGCAGCTTAGTCGGGGTCGAGCAGTACTTC
TRBV7-2,TRBJ1-3,.,.,CASSYKEVGNTIYF,TGTGCCAGCAGCTACAAGGAGGTGGGAAACACCATATATTTT
TRBV2,TRBJ1-1,.,.,CASTRVPGYGAFF,TGTGCCAGCACCCGGGTCCCTGGGTATGGAGCTTTCTTT
TRBV2,TRBJ2-1,.,TRBD1,CASSPRDRAPNEQFF,TGTGCCAGCAGTCCCCGGGACAGGGCGCCAAATGAGCAGTTCTTC
TRBV11-3,TRBJ2-2,.,TRBD2,CASSQALTSGMTGELFF,TGTGCCAGCAGCCAGGCACTGACTAGCGGGATGACCGGGGAGCTGTTTTTT
TRBV23-1,TRBJ2-7,.,TRBD1,CASSPHKDRGAYEQYF,TGCGCCAGCAGTCCCCACAAAGACAGGGGGGCCTACGAGCAGTACTTC
TRBV6-5,TRBJ1-6,.,TRBD1,CASRRTGDSPLHF,TGTGCCAGCAGACGGACAGGGGATTCACCCCTCCACTTT
TRBV7-2,TRBJ2-7,.,.,CASSLNRAYEQYF,TGTGCCAGCAGCTTAAACAGAGCCTACGAGCAGTACTTC
TRBV9,TRBJ1-1,.,.,CASSVAPQGTDTEAFF,TGTGCCAGCAGCGTAGCTCCTCAGGGGACGGACACTGAAGCTTTCTTT
TRBV7-8,TRBJ1-4,.,TRBD1,CASSRDRGTTNEKLFF,TGTGCCAGCAGTCGCGACAGGGGGACAACTAATGAAAAACTGTTTTTT
TRBV19,TRBJ2-7,.,TRBD1,CASSIALDRGNEQYF,TGTGCCAGTAGTATAGCCTTGGACAGGGGGAACGAGCAGTACTTC
TRBV27,TRBJ2-5,.,TRBD2,CASSFDLAGGLETQYF,TGTGCCAGCAGTTTCGATTTAGCGGGAGGGTTGGAGACCCAGTACTTC
TRBV14,TRBJ2-1,.,TRBD2,CASSQGLAGVNEQFF,TGTGCCAGCAGCCAGGGACTAGCGGGAGTCAATGAGCAGTTCTTC
TRBV4-2,TRBJ2-7,once,TRBD2,CASSQAAGGQYF,TGTGCCAGCAGCCAAGCGGCGGGGGGTCAGTACTTC
TRBV19,TRBJ1-5,.,.,CASNARELNQPQHF,TGTGCCAGTAATGCCCGGGAACTCAATCAGCCCCAGCATTTT
TRBV18,TRBJ1-2,.,TRBD1,CASSPTGGNYGYTF,TGTGCCAGCTCACCAACAGGGGGCAACTATGGCTACACCTTC
TRBV5-1,TRBJ2-2,.,TRBD2,CASSRMGLAGIGELFF,TGCGCCAGCAGCCGAATGGGACTAGCGGGGATCGGGGAGCTGTTTTTT
TRBV28,TRBJ1-2,.,.,CASSLQGLDYGYTF,TGTGCCAGCAGTTTACAGGGGCTCGACTATGGCTACACCTTC
TRBV7-8,TRBJ2-1,few,TRBD2,CASSLARSGGRAPKQFF,TGTGCCAGCAGCTTAGCGCGGTCTGGCGGGAGGGCCCCCAAGCAGTTCTTC
TRBV9,TRBJ2-7,.,TRBD2,CASSASGLALGEQYF,TGTGCCAGCAGCGCATCGGGACTAGCGTTGGGGGAGCAGTACTTC
TRBV11-2,TRBJ2-1,.,.,CASSLGGRGFSSGNEQFF,TGTGCCAGCAGCTTAGGGGGTAGGGGGTTTTCTTCGGGCAATGAGCAGTTCTTC
TRBV11-2,TRBJ2-5,once,TRBD1,CASSLGTGAQETQYF,TGTGCCAGCAGCTTAGGGACAGGCGCACAAGAGACCCAGTACTTC
TRBV28,TRBJ1-2,.,TRBD1,CASSLDRAYGYTF,TGTGCCAGCAGCCTCGACAGGGCCTATGGCTACACCTTC
TRBV7-9,TRBJ1-2,.,TRBD1,CASSPSAPTGNYGYTF,TGTGCCAGCAGCCCCTCAGCCCCGACAGGGAACTATGGCTACACCTTC